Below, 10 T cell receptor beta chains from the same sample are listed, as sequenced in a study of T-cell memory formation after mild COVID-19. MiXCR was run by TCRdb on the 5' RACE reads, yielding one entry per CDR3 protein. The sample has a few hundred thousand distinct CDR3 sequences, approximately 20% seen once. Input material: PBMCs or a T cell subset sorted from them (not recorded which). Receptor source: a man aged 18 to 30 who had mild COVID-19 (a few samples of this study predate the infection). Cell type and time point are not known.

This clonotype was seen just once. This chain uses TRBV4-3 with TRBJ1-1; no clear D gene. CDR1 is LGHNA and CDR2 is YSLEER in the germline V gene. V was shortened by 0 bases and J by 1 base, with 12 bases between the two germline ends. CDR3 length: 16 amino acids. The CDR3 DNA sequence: TGCGCCAGCAGCCAAGAAGTTGCGGAGGAGAACACTGAAGCTTTCTTT. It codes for CASSQEVAEENTEAFF.

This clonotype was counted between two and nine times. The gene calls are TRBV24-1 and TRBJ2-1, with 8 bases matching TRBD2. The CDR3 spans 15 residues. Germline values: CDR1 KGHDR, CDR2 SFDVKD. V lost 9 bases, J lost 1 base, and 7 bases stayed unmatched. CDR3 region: CATRGGGRSYNEQFF. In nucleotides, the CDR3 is TGTGCCACCCGAGGCGGGGGGCGTTCCTACAATGAGCAGTTCTTC.

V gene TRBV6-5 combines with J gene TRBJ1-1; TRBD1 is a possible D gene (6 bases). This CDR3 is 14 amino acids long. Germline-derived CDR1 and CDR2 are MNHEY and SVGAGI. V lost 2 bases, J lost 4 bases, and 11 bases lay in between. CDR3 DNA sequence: TGTGCCAGCAGTTACCTACAGGGCCTCACTGAAGCTTTCTTT. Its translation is CASSYLQGLTEAFF.

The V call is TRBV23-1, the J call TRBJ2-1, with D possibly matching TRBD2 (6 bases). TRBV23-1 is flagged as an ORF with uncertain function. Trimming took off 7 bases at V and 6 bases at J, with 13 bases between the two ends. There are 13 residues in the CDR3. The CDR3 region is CASNDAAGNEQFF. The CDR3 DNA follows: TGCGCCAGCAATGACGCAGCGGGCAATGAGCAGTTCTTC.

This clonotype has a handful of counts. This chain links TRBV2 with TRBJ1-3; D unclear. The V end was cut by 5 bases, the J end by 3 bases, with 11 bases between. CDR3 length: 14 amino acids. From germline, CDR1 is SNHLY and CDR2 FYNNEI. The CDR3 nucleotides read TGTGCCAGCAGTCAAACCGGGGTTGGAAACACCATATATTTT. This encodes CASSQTGVGNTIYF. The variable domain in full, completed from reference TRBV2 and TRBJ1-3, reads EPEVTQTPSHQVTQMGQEVILRCVPISNHLYFYWYRQILGQKVEFLVSFYNNEISEKSEIFDDQFSVERPDGSNFTLKIRSTKLEDSAMYFCASSQTGVGNTIYFGEGSWLTVV.

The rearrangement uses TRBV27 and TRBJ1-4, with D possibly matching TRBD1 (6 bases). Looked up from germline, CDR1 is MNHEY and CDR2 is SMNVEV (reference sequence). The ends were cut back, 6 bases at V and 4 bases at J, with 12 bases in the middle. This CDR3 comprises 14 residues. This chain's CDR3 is CASRKTGYNEKLFF. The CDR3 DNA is TGTGCCAGCAGGAAGACAGGTTATAATGAAAAACTGTTTTTT.

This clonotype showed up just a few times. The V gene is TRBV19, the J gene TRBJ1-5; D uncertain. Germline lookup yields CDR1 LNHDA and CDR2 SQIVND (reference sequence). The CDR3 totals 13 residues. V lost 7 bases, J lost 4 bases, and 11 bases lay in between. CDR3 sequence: CASTIRGNQPQHF. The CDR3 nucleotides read TGTGCCAGTACAATTCGAGGGAATCAGCCCCAGCATTTT.

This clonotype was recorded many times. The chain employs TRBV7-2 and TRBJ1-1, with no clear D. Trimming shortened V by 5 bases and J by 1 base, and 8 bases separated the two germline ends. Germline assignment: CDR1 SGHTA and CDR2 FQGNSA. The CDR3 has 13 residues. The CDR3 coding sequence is TGTGCCAGCAGCCCGGGCCCGAACACTGAAGCTTTCTTT. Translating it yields CASSPGPNTEAFF.

The CDR3 loop reads CASSLFVMGHGEQYV. The CDR3 region has the DNA TGTGCCAGCAGCTTGTTTGTGATGGGCCACGGCGAGCAGTACGTC. The genes are TRBV5-5 and TRBJ2-7; unclear D gene. Germline-derived CDR1 and CDR2 are SGHKS and YYEKEE (reference sequence). The CDR3 sequence is 15 residues long. V lost 1 base and J lost 6, with 17 bases in between.

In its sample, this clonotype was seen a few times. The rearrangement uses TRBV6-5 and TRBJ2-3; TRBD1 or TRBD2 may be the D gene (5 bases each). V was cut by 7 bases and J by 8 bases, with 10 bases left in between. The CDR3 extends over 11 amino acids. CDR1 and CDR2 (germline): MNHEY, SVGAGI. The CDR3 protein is CASTKGTTQYF. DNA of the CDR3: TGTGCCAGCACCAAAGGGACTACGCAGTATTTT.